Sequencing of this TCR beta chain was carried out in a study of cytomegalovirus exposure and HLA in healthy donors. On the study more broadly: The same platform as the approximately 670 first-cohort repertoires was used for the 110 or so validation repertoires, a later analysis reported.

Some clones are missing from TCRdb's copy, which holds only in-frame ones; the method was immunoSEQ multiplex PCR. The sample has roughly 120,000 clones, 90% to 95% seen once. This clone is deemed medium-sized. Antigen specificity is unknown. V lost 3 bases to trimming and J lost 3 bases, with 9 bases between them. There are 13 residues in the CDR3. CDR1 WNHNN and CDR2 SYGVQD come from the germline V gene (reference sequence). The study's findings and limits: Clusters of TCRs from the first cohort tended to co-occur in the roughly 120 validation repertoires (as a later analysis found). Most sequenced TCRs were rare (though some public TCRs occurred in many donors). The study recorded over 150 TCR beta chains that were cytomegalovirus-associated.

The sequenced sample consisted of PBMCs. This TCR came from a woman between 18 and 30 years old in good health and CMV-seronegative. The J gene is TRBJ2-7, the V gene TRBV10-1; D is possibly TRBD1 (6 bases). The CDR3 DNA follows: TGCGCCAGCAGTGAACGGACAGACTACGAGCAGTACTTC. Residues: CASSERTDYEQYF.